What follows are 24 T cell receptor beta chains derived from one specimen sequenced in a study of identical twins (TCRdb year 2016). Receptor libraries were prepared by 5' RACE. Sequencing was carried out with an Illumina HiSeq 2000. The public reads were reanalyzed by TCRdb: fastp trimming at Q25, MiXCR alignment, in-frame beta chains only. Each CDR3 protein gets just one entry, which takes the most common genes and DNA from the rows behind it. The sample table lists 400,000 to 550,000 distinct CDR3 sequences, 20% to 25% of them with a count of one. The ten largest clones take up roughly 3% of the sample. These data were also filed under a second study, of T cells expressing NK-cell markers.

Sequenced input: CD4+ T cells sorted from blood. Receptors originate from a woman between 18 and 29 years old in good health.

The rearrangement links TRBV25-1 to TRBJ2-7; 10 bases agree with TRBD2. CDR1 and CDR2 (germline): MGHDK, SYGVNS. The trim removed 5 bases at V and 6 bases at J, leaving 7 bases unmatched. This CDR3 region has 14 residues. For the CDR3, the DNA is TGTGCCAGCAGTACAGCGGGAGGGGGAAGCGAGCAGTACTTC. Translating it yields CASSTAGGGSEQYF.

This chain connects TRBV19 to TRBJ2-1, with TRBD2 matching 10 bases. CDR1 is LNHDA and CDR2 is SQIVND in the germline V gene (reference sequence). The J segment lost 2 bases and the V segment lost 5 bases, leaving 6 bases of the junction unmatched. CDR3 length: 16 amino acids. CDR3: CASSGLSGRAYNEQFF. The CDR3 coding sequence is TGTGCCAGTAGTGGTCTGAGCGGGAGGGCCTACAATGAGCAGTTCTTC.

This clonotype was seen a few times. The V call is TRBV2, the J call TRBJ2-5; 8 bases are a match to TRBD1. Trimming at V came to 7 bases and at J to 5 bases, leaving 6 bases not matched to a gene. The V gene's germline CDR1 is SNHLY and CDR2 FYNNEI. There are 13 residues in the CDR3. CDR3 bases: TGTGCCAGCACCGAGGGGGACAGGGAGACCCAGTACTTC. Translation gives CASTEGDRETQYF.

The chain couples TRBV12-3 or TRBV12-4 to TRBJ2-3; TRBD2 might be the D (5 bases). V was pared by 6 bases and J by 6 bases, with 10 bases between. This CDR3 contains 12 residues. This CDR3 reads CASRPGGDTQYF. The DNA of the CDR3 is TGTGCCAGCAGGCCAGGAGGTGATACGCAGTATTTT.

This clonotype was seen repeatedly, ten times or more. This rearrangement joins TRBV7-9 to TRBJ2-7; D is possibly TRBD2 (6 bases). The ends were cut back, 5 bases at V and 5 bases at J, with 16 bases in the middle. In germline, CDR1 is SEHNR, CDR2 FQNEAQ (reference sequence). The CDR3 is made up of 14 amino acids. CDR3 bases: TGTGCCAGCAGCCCCAGACTAGGTTTGAACGAGCAGTACTTC. It yields the protein CASSPRLGLNEQYF. Looking up the rest from reference TRBV7-9 and TRBJ2-7 gives the full variable domain: DTGVSQNPRHKITKRGQNVTFRCDPISEHNRLYWYRQTLGQGPEFLTYFQNEAQLEKSRLLSDRFSAERPKGSFSTLEIQRTEQGDSAMYLCASSPRLGLNEQYFGPGTRLTVT.

This chain uses TRBV7-9 with TRBJ2-2; 8 bases are a match to TRBD2. Germline V gene lookup returns CDR1 SEHNR and CDR2 FQNEAQ (reference sequence). Losses at the gene ends were 5 bases for V and 3 bases for J; bases not matched to a gene: 5. This CDR3 has 15 residues. CDR3 amino acids: CASSTLSGDTGELFF. CDR3 DNA sequence: TGTGCCAGCAGCACCCTTAGCGGGGACACCGGGGAGCTGTTTTTT.

The genes are TRBV6-5 and TRBJ2-2; D gene uncertain. The CDR3 totals 16 residues. Germline loops: CDR1 MNHEY, CDR2 SVGAGI. The germline V and J ends were trimmed by 5 bases and 6 bases, with 19 bases remaining between them. CDR3: CASSNRVPNAPGELFF. The CDR3 DNA reads TGTGCCAGCAGTAACCGGGTTCCCAACGCGCCCGGGGAGCTGTTTTTT.

This clonotype showed up just a few times. The chain recombines TRBV20-1 with TRBJ2-7; TRBD1 might be the D (7 bases). CDR1 is DFQATT and CDR2 is SNEGSKA in the germline V gene (reference sequence). The CDR3 runs to 12 residues. V dropped 7 bases and J dropped 4 bases, with 14 bases sitting between them. The DNA of the CDR3 is TGCAGTGTCAGGGGGGAGTCGTACGAGCAGTACTTC. Translating gives CSVRGESYEQYF.

This clonotype was observed a handful of times. The chain employs TRBV6-1 and TRBJ2-3, with a tentative D call TRBD2 (7 bases). CDR3 length: 15 residues. From germline, CDR1 is MNHNS and CDR2 SASEGT. Trimming shortened V by 7 bases and J by 1 base, and 15 bases separated the two germline ends. CDR3 sequence (DNA): TGTGCCAGCACCCGACGGGGGGCCGGCACAGATACGCAGTATTTT. Translation: CASTRRGAGTDTQYF.

The genes are TRBV6-2 or TRBV6-3 and TRBJ2-2, with 13 positions matching TRBD2. CDR3 length: 17 amino acids. J gave up 9 bases and V 3 bases, and 10 bases lay outside the gene matches. CDR1 and CDR2 (germline): MNHEY, SVGEGT. This CDR3 is CASSYGPGLAGVRELFF. The CDR3 DNA follows: TGTGCCAGCAGTTATGGGCCCGGACTAGCGGGAGTTCGGGAGCTGTTTTTT.

The chain links TRBV2 to TRBJ2-3; possibly TRBD2 for D (6 bases). V dropped 1 base and J dropped 9 bases, with 11 bases sitting between them. CDR3 size: 13 residues. Germline CDR1 reads SNHLY; CDR2 reads FYNNEI. For the CDR3, the DNA is TGTGCCAGCAGTGAAGAAGGACGGGGGACGCAGTATTTT. Protein sequence: CASSEEGRGTQYF. Based on the CDR3 plus reference TRBV2 and TRBJ2-3, the full variable domain is EPEVTQTPSHQVTQMGQEVILRCVPISNHLYFYWYRQILGQKVEFLVSFYNNEISEKSEIFDDQFSVERPDGSNFTLKIRSTKLEDSAMYFCASSEEGRGTQYFGPGTRLTVL.

The V and J genes are TRBV6-2 or TRBV6-3 and TRBJ1-6, with unresolved D. In germline, CDR1 is MNHEY, CDR2 SVGEGT. Trimming removed 4 bases at V and 13 bases at J, with 11 bases between. The CDR3 is 12 amino acids. DNA of the CDR3: TGTGCCAGCAGTTCCCTTGGAGGGCCCCTCCACTTT. It codes for CASSSLGGPLHF.

As DNA, the CDR3 is TGCGCCAGTACTAAGGGGGCACGGACTGAAGCTTTCTTT. Its translation is CASTKGARTEAFF. This rearrangement joins TRBV10-1 to TRBJ1-1; 7 bases align to TRBD1. The J segment lost 5 bases and the V segment lost 9 bases, leaving 9 bases of the junction unmatched. The CDR3 consists of 13 residues. The germline gives CDR1 WNHNN, CDR2 SYGVQD (reference sequence).

This sequence joins TRBV7-2 and TRBJ2-3; 10 bases agree with TRBD2. Germline V gene data show CDR1 as SGHTA and CDR2 as FQGNSA. CDR3 length equals 15 residues. The V and J ends lost 3 bases and 5 bases, in that order; junction bases with no gene match: 5. CDR3 region: CASSFSGRRGDTQYF. Here the CDR3 DNA reads TGTGCCAGCAGCTTTAGCGGGAGGAGGGGAGATACGCAGTATTTT.

This chain links TRBV12-3 or TRBV12-4 with TRBJ2-1; a possible D gene is TRBD1 (6 bases). This CDR3 has 15 amino acids. With 5 bases removed from V and 5 bases from J, the gap between germline ends came to 16 bases. CDR3: CASSPRDIPDNEQFF. In DNA form, the CDR3 reads TGTGCCAGCAGTCCTCGGGACATCCCCGACAATGAGCAGTTCTTC.

This clonotype has just a few counts. The chain combines TRBV20-1 with TRBJ2-7; the match to TRBD1 covers 7 bases. Germline V gene lookup returns CDR1 DFQATT and CDR2 SNEGSKA (reference sequence). Unmatched junction bases numbered 7, after V lost 6 bases and J lost 2 bases. The CDR3 runs 13 residues. The CDR3 is CSAPDRAPYEQYF. Written as DNA, the CDR3 is TGCAGTGCCCCAGACAGGGCCCCCTACGAGCAGTACTTC.

The chain uses TRBV10-3 and TRBJ2-2; D is uncertain. Germline CDR1 is ENHRY and CDR2 is SYGVKD. Between the trimmed V and J ends, which lost 0 bases and 1 base, there was a span of 9 bases. The CDR3 extends over 16 amino acids. The CDR3 DNA sequence: TGTGCCATCAGTGAGTCGAATGGTTTGAACACCGGGGAGCTGTTTTTT. Translation gives CAISESNGLNTGELFF.

In this sample, this clonotype turned up a few times. The V gene is TRBV12-3 or TRBV12-4, the J gene TRBJ2-1, with 12 nucleotides matching TRBD2. This CDR3 has 14 amino acids. Losses at the gene ends were 5 bases for V and 12 bases for J; bases not matched to a gene: 8. This chain's CDR3 is CASSPRGLAGVQFF. CDR3 DNA: TGTGCCAGCAGTCCCCGGGGACTAGCGGGCGTGCAGTTCTTC.

This clonotype appeared a few times. V usage is TRBV11-2 and J usage is TRBJ2-3; D possibly uses TRBD1 or TRBD2 (6 bases each). Germline CDR1 is SGHAT and CDR2 is FQNNGV. CDR3 length: 16 amino acids. The ends were cut back, 5 bases at V and 5 bases at J, with 20 bases in the middle. CDR3 sequence: CASSPGNWGAVDTQYF. As DNA, the CDR3 is TGTGCCAGCAGCCCCGGTAATTGGGGGGCGGTAGATACGCAGTATTTT. Full variable domain (remainder filled in from reference TRBV11-2 and TRBJ2-3): EAGVAQSPRYKIIEKRQSVAFWCNPISGHATLYWYQQILGQGPKLLIQFQNNGVVDDSQLPKDRFSAERLKGVDSTLKIQPAKLEDSAVYLCASSPGNWGAVDTQYFGPGTRLTVL.

This clonotype was picked up a small number of times. This sequence joins TRBV4-1 and TRBJ2-1; D might be TRBD1 (5 bases). The germline V gene encodes CDR1 MGHRA and CDR2 YSYEKL. This CDR3 has 15 amino acids. V was shortened by 4 bases and J by 9 bases, with 19 bases between the two germline ends. The CDR3 sequence is CASSPQAGFKGEQFF. CDR3 coding DNA: TGCGCCAGCAGCCCCCAGGCAGGGTTTAAGGGTGAGCAGTTCTTC.

Ten or more counts support this clonotype. The V gene is TRBV29-1, the J gene TRBJ1-1; 8 bases are a match to TRBD1. The CDR3 loop spans 12 amino acids. Germline lookup yields CDR1 SQVTM and CDR2 ANQGSEA. V shed 5 bases, J shed 8 bases, and the junction held 7 bases outside the gene matches. The DNA for the CDR3 is TGCAGCGTTACGACAGGGGATAAGGAAGCTTTCTTT. Translating it yields CSVTTGDKEAFF.

The chain links TRBV25-1 to TRBJ2-6, with D perhaps TRBD1 or TRBD2 (5 bases each). Germline CDR1 is MGHDK and CDR2 is SYGVNS. The CDR3 extends over 15 amino acids. V shed 2 bases and J shed 2 bases, with 7 bases lying between them. The CDR3 loop reads CASSEGGTGANVLTF. CDR3 DNA: TGTGCCAGCAGTGAAGGGGGAACTGGGGCCAACGTCCTGACTTTC.

J is TRBJ2-3 and V is TRBV20-1; 7 bases match TRBD1. Trimming removed 3 bases from V and 3 bases from J; junction bases left unmatched: 0. The CDR3 spans 12 residues. CDR1 is DFQATT and CDR2 is SNEGSKA in the germline V gene (reference sequence). The CDR3 nucleotides read TGCAGTGCTAGGGGACAGACAGATACGCAGTATTTT. Translating it yields CSARGQTDTQYF.

This clonotype was picked up many times. The chain carries TRBV5-1 and TRBJ2-7; D gene unclear. Germline V CDR1 and CDR2: SGHRS, YFSETQ. Trimming took 0 bases from V and 5 from J, leaving 9 bases between them. The length of the CDR3 is 13 residues. The CDR3 region is CASSLEVYHEQYF. CDR3 nucleotides: TGCGCCAGCAGCTTGGAAGTGTACCACGAGCAGTACTTC.